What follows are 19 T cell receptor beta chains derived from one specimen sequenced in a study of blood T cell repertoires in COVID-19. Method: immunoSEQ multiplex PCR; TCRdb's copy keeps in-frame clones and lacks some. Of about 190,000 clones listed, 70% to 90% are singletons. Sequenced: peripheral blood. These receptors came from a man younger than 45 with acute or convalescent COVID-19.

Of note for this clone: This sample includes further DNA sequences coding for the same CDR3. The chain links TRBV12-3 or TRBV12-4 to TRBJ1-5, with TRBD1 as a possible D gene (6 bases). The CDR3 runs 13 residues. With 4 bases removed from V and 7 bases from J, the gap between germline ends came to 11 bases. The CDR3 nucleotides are TGTGCCAGCAGTTCACAGGGAAACCAGCCCCAGCATTTT. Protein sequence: CASSSQGNQPQHF.

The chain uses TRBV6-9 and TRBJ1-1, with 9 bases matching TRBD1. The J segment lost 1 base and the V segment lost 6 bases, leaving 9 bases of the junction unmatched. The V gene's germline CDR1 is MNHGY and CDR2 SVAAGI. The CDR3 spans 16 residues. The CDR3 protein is CASRGGQGSGNTEAFF. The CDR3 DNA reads TGTGCCAGCAGGGGGGGACAGGGTTCAGGGAACACTGAAGCTTTCTTT.

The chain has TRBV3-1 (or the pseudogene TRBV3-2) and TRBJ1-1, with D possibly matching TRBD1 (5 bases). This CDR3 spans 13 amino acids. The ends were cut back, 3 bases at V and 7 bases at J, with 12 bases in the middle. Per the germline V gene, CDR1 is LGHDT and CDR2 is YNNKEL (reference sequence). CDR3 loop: CASSQWQGREAFF. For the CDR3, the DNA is TGTGCCAGCAGCCAGTGGCAGGGTCGTGAAGCTTTCTTT.

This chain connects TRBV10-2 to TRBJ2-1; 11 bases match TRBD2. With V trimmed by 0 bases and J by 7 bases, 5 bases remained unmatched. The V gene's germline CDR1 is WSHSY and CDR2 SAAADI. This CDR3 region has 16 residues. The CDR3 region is CASSESTGLAANEQFF. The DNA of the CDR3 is TGCGCCAGCAGTGAGTCGACGGGACTAGCGGCAAATGAGCAGTTCTTC.

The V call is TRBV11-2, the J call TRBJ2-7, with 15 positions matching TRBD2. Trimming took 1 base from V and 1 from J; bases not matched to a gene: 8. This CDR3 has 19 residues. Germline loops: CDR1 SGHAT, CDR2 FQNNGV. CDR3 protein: CASSLGGLAGGLGSYEQYF. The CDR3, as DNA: TGTGCCAGCAGCTTAGGGGGACTAGCGGGAGGCTTGGGTTCCTACGAGCAGTACTTC. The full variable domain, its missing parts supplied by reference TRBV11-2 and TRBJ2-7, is EAGVAQSPRYKIIEKRQSVAFWCNPISGHATLYWYQQILGQGPKLLIQFQNNGVVDDSQLPKDRFSAERLKGVDSTLKIQPAKLEDSAVYLCASSLGGLAGGLGSYEQYFGPGTRLTVT.

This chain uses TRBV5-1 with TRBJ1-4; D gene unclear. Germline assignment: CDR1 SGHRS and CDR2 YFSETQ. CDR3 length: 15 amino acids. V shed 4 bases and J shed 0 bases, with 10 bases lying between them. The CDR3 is CASSVGGSTNEKLFF. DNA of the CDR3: TGCGCCAGCAGCGTGGGCGGATCAACTAATGAAAAACTGTTTTTT.

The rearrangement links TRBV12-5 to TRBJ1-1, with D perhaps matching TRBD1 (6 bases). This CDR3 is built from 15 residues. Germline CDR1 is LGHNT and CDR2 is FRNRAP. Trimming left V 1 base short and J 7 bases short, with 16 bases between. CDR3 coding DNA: TGTGCTAGTGGTTTGGGAACAGGGCGGGCAGGTGAAGCTTTCTTT. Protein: CASGLGTGRAGEAFF.

In DNA form, the CDR3 reads TGCGCCAGCAGCCAAGGGGGGGGCCGCACCGGGGAGCTGTTTTTT. Its protein is CASSQGGGRTGELFF. The V call is TRBV4-1, the J call TRBJ2-2; possibly TRBD2 for D (7 bases). The CDR3 covers 15 residues. The germline V and J ends were trimmed by 1 base and 4 bases, with 10 bases remaining between them. CDR1 and CDR2 from the germline V gene are MGHRA and YSYEKL.

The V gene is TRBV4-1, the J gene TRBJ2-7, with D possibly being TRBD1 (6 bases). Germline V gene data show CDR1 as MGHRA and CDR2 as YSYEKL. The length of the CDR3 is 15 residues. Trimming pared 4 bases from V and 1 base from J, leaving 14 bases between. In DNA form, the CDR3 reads TGCGCCAGCAGCCCCCAACAGGGCCGTTCCTACGAGCAGTACTTC. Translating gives CASSPQQGRSYEQYF.

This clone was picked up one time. CDR3 protein: CASSRGLAGGTTDTQYF. The CDR3, as DNA: TGTGCCAGTAGTAGGGGCTTAGCGGGAGGCACCACAGATACGCAGTATTTT. The chain uses TRBV19 and TRBJ2-3; 10 nucleotides line up with TRBD2. The CDR3 totals 17 residues. The trim removed 4 bases at V and 2 bases at J, leaving 9 bases unmatched. CDR1 and CDR2 from the germline V gene are LNHDA and SQIVND (reference sequence).

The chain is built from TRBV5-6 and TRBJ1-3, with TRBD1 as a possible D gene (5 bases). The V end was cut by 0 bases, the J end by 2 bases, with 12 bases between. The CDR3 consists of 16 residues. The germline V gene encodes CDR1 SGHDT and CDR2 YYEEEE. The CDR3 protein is CASSLARGFPGNTIYF. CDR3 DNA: TGTGCCAGCAGCTTGGCTCGGGGGTTCCCTGGAAACACCATATATTTT.

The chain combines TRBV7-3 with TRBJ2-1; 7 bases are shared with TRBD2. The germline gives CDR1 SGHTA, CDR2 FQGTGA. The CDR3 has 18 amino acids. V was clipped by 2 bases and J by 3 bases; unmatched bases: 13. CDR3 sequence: CASSLSPIGLADYNEQFF. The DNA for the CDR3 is TGTGCCAGCAGCTTATCCCCAATAGGGCTAGCGGACTACAATGAGCAGTTCTTC.

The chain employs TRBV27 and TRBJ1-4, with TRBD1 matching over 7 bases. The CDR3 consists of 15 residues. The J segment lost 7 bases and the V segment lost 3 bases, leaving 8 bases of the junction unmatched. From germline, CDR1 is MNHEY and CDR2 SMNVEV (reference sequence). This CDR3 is CASSFETGRTEKLFF. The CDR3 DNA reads TGTGCCAGCAGTTTTGAGACAGGGAGGACTGAAAAACTGTTTTTT. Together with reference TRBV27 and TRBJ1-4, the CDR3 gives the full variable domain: EAQVTQNPRYLITVTGKKLTVTCSQNMNHEYMSWYRQDPGLGLRQIYYSMNVEVTDKGDVPEGYKVSRKEKRNFPLILESPSPNQTSLYFCASSFETGRTEKLFFGSGTQLSVL.

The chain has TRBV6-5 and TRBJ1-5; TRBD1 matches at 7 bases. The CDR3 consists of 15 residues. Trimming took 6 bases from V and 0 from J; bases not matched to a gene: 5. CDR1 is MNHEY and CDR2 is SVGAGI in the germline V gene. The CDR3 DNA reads TGTGCCAGCAGGAGGGACAGCCTTAGCAATCAGCCCCAGCATTTT. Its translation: CASRRDSLSNQPQHF.

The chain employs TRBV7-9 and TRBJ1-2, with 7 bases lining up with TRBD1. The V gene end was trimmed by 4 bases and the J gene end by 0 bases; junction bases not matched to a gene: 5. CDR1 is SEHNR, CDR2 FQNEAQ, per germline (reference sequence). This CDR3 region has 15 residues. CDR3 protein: CASSSRQGANYGYTF. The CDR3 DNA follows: TGTGCCAGCAGCTCCAGACAGGGAGCTAACTATGGCTACACCTTC. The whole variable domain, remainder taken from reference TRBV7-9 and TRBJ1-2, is DTGVSQNPRHKITKRGQNVTFRCDPISEHNRLYWYRQTLGQGPEFLTYFQNEAQLEKSRLLSDRFSAERPKGSFSTLEIQRTEQGDSAMYLCASSSRQGANYGYTFGSGTRLTVV.

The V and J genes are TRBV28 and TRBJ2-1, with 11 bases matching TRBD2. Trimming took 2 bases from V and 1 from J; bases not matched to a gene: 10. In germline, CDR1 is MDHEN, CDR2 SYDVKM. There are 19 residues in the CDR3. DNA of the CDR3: TGTGCCAGCAGTTTACGGGTCCGACTAGCGGGGAGGTCCTACAATGAGCAGTTCTTC. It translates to CASSLRVRLAGRSYNEQFF. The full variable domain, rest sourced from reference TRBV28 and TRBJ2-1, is DVKVTQSSRYLVKRTGEKVFLECVQDMDHENMFWYRQDPGLGLRLIYFSYDVKMKEKGDIPEGYSVSREKKERFSLILESASTNQTSMYLCASSLRVRLAGRSYNEQFFGPGTRLTVL.

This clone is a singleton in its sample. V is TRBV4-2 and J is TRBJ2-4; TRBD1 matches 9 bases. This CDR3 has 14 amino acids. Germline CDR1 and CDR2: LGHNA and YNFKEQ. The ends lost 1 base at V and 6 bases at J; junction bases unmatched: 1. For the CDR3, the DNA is TGTGCCAGCAGCCAAGCGGGACAGGGAAACATTCAGTACTTC. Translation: CASSQAGQGNIQYF.

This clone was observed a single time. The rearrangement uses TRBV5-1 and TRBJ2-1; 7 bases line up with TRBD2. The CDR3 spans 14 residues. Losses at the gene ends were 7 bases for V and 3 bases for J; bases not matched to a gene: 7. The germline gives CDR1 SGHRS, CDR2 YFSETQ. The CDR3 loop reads CASGRSGNYNEQFF. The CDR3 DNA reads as TGCGCCAGCGGACGGAGCGGGAACTACAATGAGCAGTTCTTC.

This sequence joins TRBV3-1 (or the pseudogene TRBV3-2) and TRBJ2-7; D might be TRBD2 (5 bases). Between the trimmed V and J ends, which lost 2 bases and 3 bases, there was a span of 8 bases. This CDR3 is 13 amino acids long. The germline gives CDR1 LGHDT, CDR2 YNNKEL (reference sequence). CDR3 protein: CASSQSGGYEQYF. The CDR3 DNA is TGTGCCAGCAGCCAATCTGGAGGCTACGAGCAGTACTTC.